Listed here are 25 T cell receptor beta chains from one sample, sequenced in a study of T cells in Graves' hyperthyroidism and ophthalmopathy. RNA transcripts served as the template for amplifying TCR beta CDR3 regions. The primer set for the first-round RT-PCR of the TCR CDR3 was HTBI. TCRdb ran MiXCR on the multiplex PCR reads and lists one entry per CDR3 protein. In the table there are 300,000 to 450,000 distinct CDR3 sequences, around a quarter of which are singletons. Input material: blood. These receptor sequences come from a man between 45 and 60 years old with Graves' hyperthyroidism.

The rearrangement joins TRBV6-1 to TRBJ1-4, with D hard to call. V was pared by 6 bases and J by 8 bases, with 16 bases between. Germline CDR1 is MNHNS and CDR2 is SASEGT. CDR3 length: 14 residues. The CDR3 DNA reads as TGTGCCAGCAGACCCTACCAATCCAGGGAAAAACTGTTTTTT. Amino acids: CASRPYQSREKLFF.

A few counts support this clonotype. The CDR3 nucleotides read TGTGCCAGCAGCTCTTTCCCCCCATCGCGGGAGCTGTTTTTT. Protein sequence: CASSSFPPSRELFF. The rearrangement joins TRBV7-2 to TRBJ2-2, with D unclear. The CDR3 is made up of 14 amino acids. CDR1 SGHTA and CDR2 FQGNSA come from the germline V gene. The V gene lost 4 bases and the J gene lost 9 bases, with 15 bases spanning the gap.

This chain uses TRBV11-3 with TRBJ2-7, with 9 bases fitting TRBD1. Germline trimming cut 5 bases from V and 5 bases from J; bases unmatched to any gene: 7. Germline assignment: CDR1 SGHNT and CDR2 YENEEA. CDR3 size: 14 residues. DNA for the CDR3: TGTGCCAGCAGCCTCGAGACAGGGGGGAACGAGCAGTACTTC. This encodes CASSLETGGNEQYF.

A single count supports this clonotype. Given the absence of the conserved phenylalanine or tryptophan at the CDR3 end, a read error is likely. The limits of the CDR3 on the DNA are not certain, so only TCRdb's listed CDR3 is given. The V call is TRBV12-3 or TRBV12-4, the J call TRBJ2-5; the table's D gene call, TRBD1, was not cross checked with the DNA. The CDR3 is made up of 12 amino acids, end residues included. CDR3: CASSREDSPPYL.

The gene calls are TRBV5-1 and TRBJ2-7; 9 bases align to TRBD2. The CDR3 is 15 residues long. After removal of 0 bases from V and 2 bases from J, the junction contained 3 bases not matched to a gene. The germline CDR1 and CDR2 sequences are SGHRS and YFSETQ. The CDR3 nucleotides are TGCGCCAGCAGCTTGGCCCTAGCGGGGACCTACGAGCAGTACTTC. This codes for CASSLALAGTYEQYF.

CDR3 loop: CASTSSYNEQFF. The CDR3 nucleotides are TGTGCCAGCACCAGCTCCTACAATGAGCAGTTCTTC. V usage is TRBV12-3 or TRBV12-4 and J usage is TRBJ2-1; D not certain. Trimming removed 7 bases at V and 0 bases at J, with 4 bases between. The CDR3 consists of 12 residues.

The chain joins TRBV20-1 to TRBJ1-6, with D possibly being TRBD1 (6 bases). This CDR3 spans 13 amino acids. Trimming pared 4 bases from V and 6 bases from J, leaving 10 bases between. CDR1 is DFQATT and CDR2 is SNEGSKA in the germline V gene (reference sequence). CDR3 protein: CSAKEQGNSPLHF. CDR3 nucleotide sequence: TGCAGTGCTAAGGAACAGGGTAATTCACCCCTCCACTTT.

This clonotype was picked up one time. The J gene is TRBJ2-3, the V gene TRBV12-3 or TRBV12-4; 12 positions agree with TRBD2. Germline trimming cut 5 bases from V and 3 bases from J; bases unmatched to any gene: 21. This CDR3 is 21 amino acids long. CDR3 amino acids: CASSELASGRATGGATDTQYF. The DNA for the CDR3 is TGTGCCAGCAGTGAACTGGCTAGCGGGAGGGCCACAGGGGGCGCGACAGATACGCAGTATTTT.

This sequence joins TRBV5-1 and TRBJ2-3; D may be TRBD1 (5 bases). The CDR3 spans 14 residues. Germline V gene sequence: CDR1 SGHRS, CDR2 YFSETQ. The V end lost 4 bases, the J end lost 3 bases, and 12 bases lay between the germline ends. The CDR3 DNA is TGCGCCAGCAGCATAGAGGACACAACAGATACGCAGTATTTT. Its protein is CASSIEDTTDTQYF. The entire variable domain, with the rest obtained from reference TRBV5-1 and TRBJ2-3, is as follows: KAGVTQTPRYLIKTRGQQVTLSCSPISGHRSVSWYQQTPGQGLQFLFEYFSETQRNKGNFPGRFSGRQFSNSRSEMNVSTLELGDSALYLCASSIEDTTDTQYFGPGTRLTVL.

This clonotype has just a few counts. The gene calls are TRBV27 and TRBJ2-3, with TRBD2 identical over 8 bases. The CDR3 is made up of 16 amino acids. V dropped 1 base and J dropped 0; count of bases not matched to a gene: 3. Germline CDR1 MNHEY, CDR2 SMNVEV (reference sequence). The CDR3 loop reads CASSLYGGRSTDTQYF. CDR3 nucleotides: TGTGCCAGCAGTTTATATGGCGGGAGGAGCACAGATACGCAGTATTTT.

This clonotype turned up a few times. V usage is TRBV7-8 and J usage is TRBJ2-6; 7 nucleotides line up with TRBD2. Germline V gives CDR1 SGHVS, CDR2 FQNEAQ. The CDR3 spans 17 residues. Trimming cost V 5 bases and J 0 bases; bases outside gene matches: 7. The CDR3 here is CASSQPGGGSGANVLTF. CDR3 sequence (DNA): TGTGCCAGCAGCCAACCGGGGGGAGGCTCTGGGGCCAACGTCCTGACTTTC.

The V and J genes are TRBV29-1 and TRBJ2-7; 10 bases fit TRBD1. The J segment lost 5 bases and the V segment lost 6 bases, leaving 4 bases of the junction unmatched. The CDR3 is 12 amino acids. In germline, CDR1 is SQVTM, CDR2 ANQGSEA. CDR3 sequence (DNA): TGCAGCGTGACAGGGGGCGGACACGAGCAGTACTTC. Translated: CSVTGGGHEQYF.

The rearrangement uses TRBV12-3 or TRBV12-4 and TRBJ2-1, with TRBD1 matching over 7 bases. V shed 2 bases and J 15 bases; nucleotides not matched to a gene: 13. This CDR3 has 14 amino acids. CDR3 protein: CASSLSFGTAHGFF. Written as DNA, the CDR3 is TGTGCCAGCAGTTTATCCTTTGGGACAGCCCATGGGTTCTTC.

This clonotype turned up a few times. The gene calls are TRBV12-3 or TRBV12-4 and TRBJ1-4, with 12 bases that match TRBD1. This CDR3 region has 14 residues. The J segment lost 8 bases and the V segment lost 6 bases, leaving 4 bases of the junction unmatched. The CDR3 nucleotides read TGTGCCAGCAGGGGGACAGGGGGCAAGGAAAAACTGTTTTTT. Protein sequence: CASRGTGGKEKLFF.

The genes are TRBV7-9 and TRBJ2-1; TRBD1 matches 7 bases. Germline trimming cut 5 bases from V and 9 bases from J; bases unmatched to any gene: 7. CDR1 and CDR2 (germline): SEHNR, FQNEAQ (reference sequence). The length of the CDR3 is 13 residues. This chain's CDR3 is CASSPSTGLEQFF. In DNA, the CDR3 is TGTGCCAGCAGCCCTTCGACAGGGCTTGAGCAGTTCTTC.

This rearrangement joins TRBV20-1 to TRBJ2-3; no firm D call. Trimming took 4 bases from V and 0 from J, leaving 11 bases between them. CDR1 is DFQATT and CDR2 is SNEGSKA in the germline V gene (reference sequence). The CDR3 is made up of 14 amino acids. As DNA, the CDR3 is TGCAGTGCTAAAGTGTCTCCTAGCACAGATACGCAGTATTTT. It specifies CSAKVSPSTDTQYF.

The table lists this clonotype with many counts. V is TRBV28 and J is TRBJ2-7; perhaps TRBD1 as D (6 bases). The CDR3 spans 11 residues. Trimming took off 8 bases at V and 9 bases at J, with 14 bases between the two ends. Germline V gene lookup returns CDR1 MDHEN and CDR2 SYDVKM. The CDR3 DNA is TGTGCCAGCGGTAAGACAGGCAGGCAGTACTTC. Amino acids: CASGKTGRQYF.

In this sample, this clonotype turned up a few times. The rearrangement links TRBV6-2 or TRBV6-3 to TRBJ1-5, with D hard to call. This CDR3 comprises 14 residues. Germline loops: CDR1 MNHEY, CDR2 SVGEGT. Trimming removed 3 bases at V and 0 bases at J, with 6 bases between. CDR3 coding DNA: TGTGCCAGCAGTTATCTCAGTAGCAATCAGCCCCAGCATTTT. It codes for CASSYLSSNQPQHF.

This clonotype appeared a few times. CDR3 amino acids: CAWSVPGTGRSSEAFF. For the CDR3, the DNA is TGTGCCTGGAGTGTACCCGGGACAGGTCGTTCTTCTGAAGCTTTCTTT. The rearrangement links TRBV30 to TRBJ1-1; 8 positions match TRBD1. This CDR3 has 16 residues. CDR1 is GTSNPN, CDR2 SVGIG, per germline (reference sequence). V was pared by 0 bases and J by 6 bases, with 12 bases of the junction left unmatched.

The CDR3 region is CASSSQGYNSPLHF. The CDR3 DNA is TGTGCCAGCAGTTCCCAGGGATACAATTCACCCCTCCACTTT. The chain carries TRBV12-3 or TRBV12-4 and TRBJ1-6; the D gene is possibly TRBD1 (5 bases). CDR3 length: 14 amino acids. V lost 4 bases to trimming and J lost 7 bases, with 11 bases between them.

This sequence joins TRBV24-1 and TRBJ1-5, with a possible D match to TRBD1 (5 bases). V was trimmed by 12 bases and J by 3 bases, leaving 17 bases between them. The germline V gene encodes CDR1 KGHDR and CDR2 SFDVKD. The CDR3 sequence is 14 residues long. Here the CDR3 reads CAAGAGTANQPQHF. Here the CDR3 DNA reads TGTGCCGCCGGGGCGGGGACGGCCAATCAGCCCCAGCATTTT.

The V and J genes are TRBV24-1 and TRBJ1-2; the match to TRBD1 covers 8 bases. In germline, CDR1 is KGHDR, CDR2 SFDVKD. This CDR3 has 13 residues. Trimming at V came to 6 bases and at J to 7 bases, leaving 6 bases not matched to a gene. In DNA form, the CDR3 reads TGTGCCACCAGTATGTCAGGGGGCGCTGGCTACACCTTC. Translated: CATSMSGGAGYTF.

The gene calls are TRBV28 and TRBJ2-7; TRBD1 might be the D (6 bases). The germline gives CDR1 MDHEN, CDR2 SYDVKM. The CDR3 length is 17 residues. The V end was cut by 3 bases, the J end by 1 base, with 19 bases between. The CDR3 bases are TGTGCCAGCAGTTTCCCCGTGGACAGTATCGATTCCTACGAGCAGTACTTC. Amino acid sequence: CASSFPVDSIDSYEQYF.

This clonotype has just a few counts. The chain uses TRBV2 and TRBJ2-5; no reliable D call. The CDR3 contains 13 residues. V was pared by 3 bases and J by 6 bases, with 11 bases between. Germline-derived CDR1 and CDR2 are SNHLY and FYNNEI. The CDR3 DNA reads as TGTGCCAGCAGTGAGGGTGAAGGCAAGACCCAGTACTTC. Its protein is CASSEGEGKTQYF.

In this sample, this clonotype turned up a few times. V is TRBV6-2 or TRBV6-3 and J is TRBJ2-1; D may be TRBD2 (6 bases). CDR1 MNHEY and CDR2 SVGEGT come from the germline V gene. The CDR3 spans 16 residues. Trimming removed 8 bases from V and 0 bases from J, with 17 bases in between. As DNA, the CDR3 is TGTGCCAGCTTCACCAGGAGGAGGGGCTCCTACAATGAGCAGTTCTTC. Protein product: CASFTRRRGSYNEQFF.